This T cell receptor beta chain was observed in a study of radiation and T cells in renal cell carcinoma. Generated by immunoSEQ multiplex PCR, the TCRdb table keeps only in-frame clones and is missing some. Here the sample spans roughly 64,000 clones, about 83% being singletons. The time point is: blood 4 weeks post-SBRT, at nephrectomy. Stated treatment: 15 Gy SBRT to primary tumor, nephrectomy 4 weeks later. The CDR3 sequence is 15 residues long. V shed 6 bases and J shed 2 bases, with 15 bases lying between them. Germline CDR1 SNHLY, CDR2 FYNNEI. Sample: blood, taken from a patient whose treatment included radiotherapy and nephrectomy. The clonotype comes from a man aged 60 to 75 with renal cell carcinoma. The rearrangement joins TRBV2 to TRBJ2-3, with D possibly TRBD1 on 5 matching bases. The CDR3 spells CASRTDTKNTDTQYF. CDR3 in DNA: TGTGCCAGCAGGACGGACACCAAAAACACAGATACGCAGTATTTT.